This TCR beta chain originates from a study of T cell clonotyping in hematopoietic cell transplantation. Background on the study: Recipient samples before transplant were obtained post-cytoreduction.

As concerns this clone: Its matching antigen is unknown.

Sequencing used immunoSEQ multiplex PCR; TCRdb keeps in-frame clones, though not all of them. This repertoire shows some 40,000 clones, 85% found once; its top ten account for approximately 3%. Study results and limitations: After transplant, recipient diversity fell while pathologically expanded clonotypes grew through day 180. At the given depth, recipient repertoires were over 95% de novo clonotypes.

Specified time point: recipient sample about 28 days before transplant, after cytoreduction. Recipient blood drawn about 28 days pretransplant and days 30, 100, 180 after. The sequence came from a man in his fifties or sixties with acute myeloid leukemia. Some clones in this sample may be carry-over from other donors' samples. The specimen comprised peripheral blood mononuclear cells, sampled before stem cell transplant.

The DNA of the CDR3 is TGCGCCAGCAGCCATAAGGGGAACGGACAGGGTATCAGGGAAAAACTGTTTTTT. This codes for CASSHKGNGQGIREKLFF. V gene TRBV4-3 combines with J gene TRBJ1-4; TRBD1 agrees at 8 bases. Germline V CDR1 and CDR2: LGHNA, YSLEER. After removal of 3 bases from V and 8 bases from J, the junction contained 17 bases not matched to a gene. This CDR3 spans 18 amino acids.